This T cell receptor beta chain stems from a study of cytomegalovirus exposure and HLA in healthy donors. On the study more broadly: In an earlier analysis, 95 million to 140 million unique TCR beta sequences were found from some 180 million T cells.

In the PCR, 60 Vbeta and 13 Jbeta primers were used. TCRdb keeps only in-frame clones here, not all; method: immunoSEQ multiplex PCR. Of about 160,000 clones in the sample, around 83% were seen once. About this clone: The antigen is unknown. One end of the junction varies from germline; a read error may be responsible.

The CDR3 is made up of 15 amino acids. The germline gives CDR1 MDHEN, CDR2 SYDVKM. Overall study results and limits: Later, an analysis showed that TCR beta chains associated with HLA were more clonally expanded than others that were equally common. Indistinguishable V segments, including TRBV6-2 and TRBV6-3, were excluded. For cytomegalovirus status, the classifier reportedly gave diagnoses with high specificity and sensitivity.

The source material was PBMCs. The V gene is TRBV28, the J gene TRBJ2-7, with 7 bases aligning to TRBD1. The TCR comes from a male donor in good health and CMV-seropositive. This chain's CDR3 is CAGSPPGQYQYEQYF. Written as DNA, the CDR3 is TGTGCCGGCAGTCCACCGGGACAGTATCAATACGAGCAGTACTTC.